The T cell receptor (beta chain) described here comes from a study of OX40 agonist ivuxolimab in advanced cancers. Only in-frame clones appear in the TCRdb table, and some are missing; sequencing was by immunoSEQ multiplex PCR. The sample records 70,000 or so clones, 85% being singletons. Trimming shortened V by 5 bases and J by 0 bases, and 11 bases separated the two germline ends. The CDR3 has 15 residues. Germline CDR1 is SGHNT and CDR2 is YENEEA. V usage is TRBV11-3 and J usage is TRBJ1-5; the D gene is possibly TRBD1 (5 bases). This sequence originates from an adult with an advanced solid tumor such as melanoma, head and neck, liver or kidney cancer. The sequenced sample was CD4+ or CD8+ T cells sorted from blood, obtained in a trial of the OX40 agonist ivuxolimab. This CDR3 reads CASSRGTYSNQPQHF. DNA for the CDR3: TGTGCCAGCAGCCGCGGGACGTATAGCAATCAGCCCCAGCATTTT. Together with reference TRBV11-3 and TRBJ1-5, the CDR3 gives the full variable domain: EAGVVQSPRYKIIEKKQPVAFWCNPISGHNTLYWYLQNLGQGPELLIRYENEEAVDDSQLPKDRFSAERLKGVDSTLKIQPAELGDSAVYLCASSRGTYSNQPQHFGDGTRLSIL.